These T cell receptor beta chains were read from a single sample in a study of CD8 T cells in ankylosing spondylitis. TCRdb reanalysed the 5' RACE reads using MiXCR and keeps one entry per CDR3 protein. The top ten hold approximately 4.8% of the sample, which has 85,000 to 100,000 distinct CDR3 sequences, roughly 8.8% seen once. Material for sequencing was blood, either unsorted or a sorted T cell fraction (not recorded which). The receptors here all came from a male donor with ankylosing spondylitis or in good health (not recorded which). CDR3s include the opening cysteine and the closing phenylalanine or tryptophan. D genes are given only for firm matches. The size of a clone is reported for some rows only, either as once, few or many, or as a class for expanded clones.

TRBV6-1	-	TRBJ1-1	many	TGTGCCAGCATCCCGACTGGGGGGAACACTGAAGCTTTCTTT	CASIPTGGNTEAFF
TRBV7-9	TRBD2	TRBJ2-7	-	TGTGCCAGCAGCTTACTAACTAGCGGGGAATACGAGCAGTACTTC	CASSLLTSGEYEQYF
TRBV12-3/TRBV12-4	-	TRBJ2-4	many	TGTGCCAGCAGTTTCGAGTGGGACAAAAACATTCAGTACTTC	CASSFEWDKNIQYF
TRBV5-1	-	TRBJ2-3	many	TGCGCCAGCAGCTCTGGCGGCTTCACAGATACGCAGTATTTT	CASSSGGFTDTQYF
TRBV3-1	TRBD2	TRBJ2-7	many	TGTGCCAGCAGCCAAGAAGGGACTAGTATCGACGAGCAGTACTTC	CASSQEGTSIDEQYF
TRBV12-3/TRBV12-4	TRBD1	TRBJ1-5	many	TGTGCCAGCAGCTTAGGGACAGGGGGCAATCAGCCCCAGCATTTT	CASSLGTGGNQPQHF
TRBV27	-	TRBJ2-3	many	TGTGCCAGCAGTTTACGAGCGGGCTTGCAGTATTTT	CASSLRAGLQYF
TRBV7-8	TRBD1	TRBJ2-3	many	TGTGCCAGCAGCTTCCGGGACAGTTTCACAGATACGCAGTATTTT	CASSFRDSFTDTQYF
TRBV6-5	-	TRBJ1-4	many	TGTGCCAGCAGTTACGTTGTCAATGAAAAACTGTTTTTT	CASSYVVNEKLFF
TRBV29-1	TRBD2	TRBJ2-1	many	TGCAGCGGCGGGACTAGCGGGGCCAATGAGCAGTTCTTC	CSGGTSGANEQFF
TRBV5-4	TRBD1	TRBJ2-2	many	TGTGCCAGCAGACCTACGACAGGGGCGAACACCGGGGAGCTGTTTTTT	CASRPTTGANTGELFF
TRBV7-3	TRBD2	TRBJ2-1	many	TGTGCCAGCAGCGTACTAGCGGGGGGTTACAATGAGCAGTTCTTC	CASSVLAGGYNEQFF
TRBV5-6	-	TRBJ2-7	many	TGTGCCAGCAGCTTGGCCGGGGCAGGGGAGATTACCTACGAGCAGTACTTC	CASSLAGAGEITYEQYF
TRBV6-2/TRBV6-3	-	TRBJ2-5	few	TGTGCCAGCAGTGACCCCCTGGAGACCCAGTACTTC	CASSDPLETQYF
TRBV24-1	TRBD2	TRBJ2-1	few	TGTGCCACCAGCACCGCGGGGGTGACCTACAATGAGCAGTTCTTC	CATSTAGVTYNEQFF
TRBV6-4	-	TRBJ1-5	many	TGTGCCAGCAGTGCCGACGGCGGGCCCCAGCATTTT	CASSADGGPQHF
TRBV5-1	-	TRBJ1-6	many	TGCGCCAGCAGCTTCGACTCATTATCACCCCTCCACTTT	CASSFDSLSPLHF
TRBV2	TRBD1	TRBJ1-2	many	TGTGCCAGCAGGATTCAGGGAGGGGGCGGCTACACCTTC	CASRIQGGGGYTF
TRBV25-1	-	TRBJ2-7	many	TGTGCCACTGCCCGGGATCGGAACTCCTACGAGCAGTACTTC	CATARDRNSYEQYF
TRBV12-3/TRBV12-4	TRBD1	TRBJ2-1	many	TGTGCCAGCAGTTTAGCATGGGACAGGCGCTACAATGAGCAGTTCTTC	CASSLAWDRRYNEQFF
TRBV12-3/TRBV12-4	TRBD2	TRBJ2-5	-	TGTGCCAGCAGTTTAGCGGGAGGGATCGAGACCCAGTACTTC	CASSLAGGIETQYF
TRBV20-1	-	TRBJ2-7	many	TGCAGTTCAAAAACCGGGACCTACGAGCAGTACTTC	CSSKTGTYEQYF
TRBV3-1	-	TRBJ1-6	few	TGTGCCAGCAGCCAATGGACCCGGGGGACCACCCTCCACTTT	CASSQWTRGTTLHF
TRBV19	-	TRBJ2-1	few	TGTGCCGTGGGGGTCAATGAGCAGTTCTTC	CAVGVNEQFF
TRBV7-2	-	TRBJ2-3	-	TGTGCCAGCAGCCCAAAATGGGGGTCGAGCAATCAGCCCCAGTATTTT	CASSPKWGSSNQPQYF
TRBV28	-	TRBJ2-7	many	TGTGCCAGCAGTTTATTCGACCGGAGGCCTGACAGAAACCCCTACGAGCAGTACTTC	CASSLFDRRPDRNPYEQYF
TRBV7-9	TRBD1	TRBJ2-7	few	TGTGCCAGCAGCTCCTCGACAGGGTTCCCCTACGAGCAGTACTTC	CASSSSTGFPYEQYF
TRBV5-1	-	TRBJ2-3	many	TGCGCCAGCAGCTTGGCCACAGGGCGCACAGATACGCAGTATTTT	CASSLATGRTDTQYF
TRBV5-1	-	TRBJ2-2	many	TGCGCCAGCAGCCAGGACGTCCGGAACACCGGGGAGCTGTTTTTT	CASSQDVRNTGELFF
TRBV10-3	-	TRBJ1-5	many	TGTGCCATCACCGGGGCAGGCGTCATCGATAGCAATCAGCCCCAGCATTTT	CAITGAGVIDSNQPQHF
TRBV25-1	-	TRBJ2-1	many	TGTGCCAGCAGTGGAGTAGGGATTGAGCAGTTCTTC	CASSGVGIEQFF
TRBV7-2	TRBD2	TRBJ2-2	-	TGTGCCAGCAGCTGGATAAGCGGGGGGGCCCTTAGCGGGGAGCTGTTTTTT	CASSWISGGALSGELFF
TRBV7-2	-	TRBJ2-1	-	TGTGCCAGCAGCACCACCCGGGACCAGGGATACAATGAGCAGTTCTTC	CASSTTRDQGYNEQFF
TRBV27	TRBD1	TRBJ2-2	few	TGTGCCAGCAGTCCTAGGGGGCCAAACACCGGGGAGCTGTTTTTT	CASSPRGPNTGELFF
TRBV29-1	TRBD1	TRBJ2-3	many	TGCAGCGTTGGGGGACAGGGGATCACAGATACGCAGTATTTT	CSVGGQGITDTQYF
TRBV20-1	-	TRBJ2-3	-	TGCAGTGCGCGGACACGAAGCACAGATACGCAGTATTTT	CSARTRSTDTQYF
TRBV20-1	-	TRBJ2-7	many	TGCAGTGCTAGCTCAACAGAATCACGGCCCGACTACGAGCAGTACTTC	CSASSTESRPDYEQYF
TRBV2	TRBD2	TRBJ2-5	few	TGTGCCAGCAACCTCGGGGGGGCGGATTGGGAGACCCAGTACTTC	CASNLGGADWETQYF
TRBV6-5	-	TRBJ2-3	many	TGTGCCAGCAGTTACTCGGGGGGCACAGATACGCAGTATTTT	CASSYSGGTDTQYF
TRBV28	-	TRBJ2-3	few	TGTGCCAGCACCACAATAGGGGGGGATACGCAGTATTTT	CASTTIGGDTQYF
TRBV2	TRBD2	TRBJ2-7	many	TGTGCCAGCAGTCCTACTAGCGGGGGTTTCTACGAGCAGTACTTC	CASSPTSGGFYEQYF
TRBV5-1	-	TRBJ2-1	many	TGCGCCAGCAGCTCTACTACCCTAGCTTACAATGAGCAGTTCTTC	CASSSTTLAYNEQFF
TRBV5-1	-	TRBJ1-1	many	TGCGCCAGCAGCTTTGACAGGAAAGCTTTCTTT	CASSFDRKAFF
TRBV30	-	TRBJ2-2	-	TGTGCCTGGAGTGGCGTGGCCGGGGAGCTGTTTTTT	CAWSGVAGELFF
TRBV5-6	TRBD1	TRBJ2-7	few	TGTGCCAGCAGCTCACTGACAGGGGGCTACGAGCAGTACTTC	CASSSLTGGYEQYF
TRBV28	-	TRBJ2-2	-	TGTGCCAGCAGTTTAGTGGGGGTCGTCGGGGAGCTGTTTTTT	CASSLVGVVGELFF
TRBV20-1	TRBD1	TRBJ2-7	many	TGCAGTGCTAGACCGACGCTTGGACAGGGGATCCCCTTC	CSARPTLGQGIPF
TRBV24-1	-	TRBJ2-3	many	TGTGCCACCAGTGATTTTGAAGATACGCAGTATTTT	CATSDFEDTQYF
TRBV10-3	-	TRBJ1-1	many	TGTGCCATCAGTGTGGCGGTGAGCACTGAAGCTTTCTTT	CAISVAVSTEAFF
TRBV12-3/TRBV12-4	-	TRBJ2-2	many	TGTGCCAGCAGGAAAAGGAACACCGGGGAGCTGTTTTTT	CASRKRNTGELFF
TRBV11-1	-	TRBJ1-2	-	TGTGCCAGCAGCTTAGGGGTTGTAGGGGCCGAGTCGTCCACCTATGGCTACACCTTC	CASSLGVVGAESSTYGYTF
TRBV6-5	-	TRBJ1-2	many	TGTGCCAGCAGATCCGGACGTTATGGCTACACCTTC	CASRSGRYGYTF
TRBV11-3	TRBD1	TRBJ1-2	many	TGTGCCAGCAGCCCCCGACAGGGTTCGGCCTATGGCTACACCTTC	CASSPRQGSAYGYTF